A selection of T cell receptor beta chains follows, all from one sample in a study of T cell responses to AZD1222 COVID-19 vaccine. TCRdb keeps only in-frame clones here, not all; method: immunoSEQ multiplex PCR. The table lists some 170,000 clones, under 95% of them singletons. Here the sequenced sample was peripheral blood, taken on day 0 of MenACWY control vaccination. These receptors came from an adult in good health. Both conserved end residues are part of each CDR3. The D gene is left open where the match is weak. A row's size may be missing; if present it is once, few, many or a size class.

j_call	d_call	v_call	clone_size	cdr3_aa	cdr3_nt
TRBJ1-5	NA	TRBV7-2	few	CASGGGSNQPQHF	TGTGCCAGCGGCGGTGGGAGCAATCAGCCCCAGCATTTT
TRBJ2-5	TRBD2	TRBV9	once	CASSAGLAGASRETQYF	TGTGCCAGCAGCGCGGGACTAGCGGGAGCCTCGAGGGAGACCCAGTACTTC
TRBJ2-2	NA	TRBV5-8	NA	CASSWGGSTGELFF	TGTGCCAGCAGCTGGGGGGGCAGCACCGGGGAGCTGTTTTTT
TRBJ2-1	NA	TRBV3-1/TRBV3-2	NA	CASSRDWYNEQFF	TGTGCCAGCAGCCGAGACTGGTACAATGAGCAGTTCTTC
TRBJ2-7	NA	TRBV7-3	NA	CASSLGGALAEQYF	TGTGCCAGCAGCTTAGGAGGGGCTCTAGCCGAGCAGTACTTC
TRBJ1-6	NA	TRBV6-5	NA	CASSPGVSPLHF	TGTGCCAGCAGTCCAGGGGTTTCACCCCTCCACTTT
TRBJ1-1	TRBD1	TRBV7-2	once	CASSLQGAGTEAFF	TGTGCCAGCAGCTTGCAGGGGGCGGGCACTGAAGCTTTCTTT
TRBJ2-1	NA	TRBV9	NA	CASSRGEGVRLRDNEQFF	TGTGCCAGCAGCCGAGGAGAAGGAGTCCGGTTAAGGGACAATGAGCAGTTCTTC
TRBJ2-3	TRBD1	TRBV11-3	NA	CASSSGQGPTDTQYF	TGTGCCAGCAGCTCGGGACAGGGACCCACAGATACGCAGTATTTT
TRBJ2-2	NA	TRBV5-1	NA	CASSLGTVINTGELFF	TGCGCCAGCAGCTTGGGCACAGTCATTAACACCGGGGAGCTGTTTTTT
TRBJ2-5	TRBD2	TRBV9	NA	CASSMGLAGGTQYF	TGTGCCAGCAGCATGGGACTAGCGGGAGGGACCCAGTACTTC
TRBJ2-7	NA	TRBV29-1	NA	CSVELAGYEQYF	TGCAGCGTTGAGCTCGCGGGGTACGAGCAGTACTTC
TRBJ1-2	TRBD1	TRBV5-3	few	CARSPEGQTYGYTF	TGTGCCAGAAGCCCTGAGGGACAGACCTATGGCTACACCTTC
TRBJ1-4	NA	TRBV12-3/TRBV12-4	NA	CASNQGPNEKLFF	TGTGCCAGCAATCAGGGTCCTAATGAAAAACTGTTTTTT
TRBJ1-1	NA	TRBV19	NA	CASSARNTEAFF	TGTGCCAGTAGTGCTAGGAACACTGAAGCTTTCTTT
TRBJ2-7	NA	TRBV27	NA	CASSPLGSMSSYEQYF	TGTGCCAGCAGTCCCCTCGGGTCCATGAGCTCCTACGAGCAGTACTTC
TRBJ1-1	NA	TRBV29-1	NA	CSVHGSPSEAFF	TGCAGCGTTCATGGAAGTCCGTCTGAAGCTTTCTTT
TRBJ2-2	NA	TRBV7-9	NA	CASSLAGSLSTGELFF	TGTGCCAGCAGCTTAGCAGGGTCCCTTAGCACCGGGGAGCTGTTTTTT
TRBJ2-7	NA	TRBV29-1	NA	CSVGDAIYEQYF	TGCAGCGTTGGTGACGCAATCTACGAGCAGTACTTC
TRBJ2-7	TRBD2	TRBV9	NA	CASSSRGGRAEQYF	TGTGCCAGCAGCTCTCGGGGGGGGCGGGCCGAGCAGTACTTC
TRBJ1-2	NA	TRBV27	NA	CASSLSRGGGYGYTF	TGTGCCAGCAGTTTATCGAGGGGAGGAGGGTATGGCTACACCTTC
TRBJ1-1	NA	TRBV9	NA	CASSVVTEAFF	TGTGCCAGCAGCGTAGTCACTGAAGCTTTCTTT
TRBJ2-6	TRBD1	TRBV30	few	CACDPRDRRGAFSGANVLTF	TGTGCCTGCGATCCCCGGGACAGGAGAGGGGCCTTCTCTGGGGCCAACGTCCTGACTTTC
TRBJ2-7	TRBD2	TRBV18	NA	CASSPPGGSRWYEQYF	TGTGCCAGCTCACCACCCGGGGGGAGTCGTTGGTACGAGCAGTACTTC
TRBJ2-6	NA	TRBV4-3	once	CASSQVADYSGANVLTF	TGCGCCAGCAGCCAAGTGGCGGACTACTCTGGGGCCAACGTCCTGACTTTC
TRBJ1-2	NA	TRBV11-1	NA	CASAGSNYGYTF	TGTGCCAGCGCGGGGAGTAACTATGGCTACACCTTC
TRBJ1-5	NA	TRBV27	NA	CASSLIRGQPQHF	TGTGCCAGCAGTTTAATTAGAGGTCAGCCCCAGCATTTT
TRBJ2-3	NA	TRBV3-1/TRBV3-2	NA	CASSPTAASTDTQYF	TGTGCCAGCAGCCCTACGGCGGCTAGCACAGATACGCAGTATTTT
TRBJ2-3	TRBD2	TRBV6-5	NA	CASRSGRGSTDTQYF	TGTGCCAGCAGGAGCGGGAGGGGTAGCACAGATACGCAGTATTTT
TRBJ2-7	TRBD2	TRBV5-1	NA	CASKWTSGPYEQYF	TGCGCCAGCAAATGGACTAGCGGACCCTACGAGCAGTACTTC
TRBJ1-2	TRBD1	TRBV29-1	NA	CSVHDGQVYGYTF	TGCAGCGTCCATGACGGACAGGTCTATGGCTACACCTTC
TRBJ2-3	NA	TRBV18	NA	CASSSEADTQYF	TGTGCCAGCTCATCGGAAGCAGATACGCAGTATTTT
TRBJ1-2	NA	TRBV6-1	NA	CASSEAAASAGYGYTF	TGTGCCAGCAGTGAAGCGGCGGCCTCGGCGGGCTATGGCTACACCTTC
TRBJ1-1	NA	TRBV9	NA	CASSVDPGLRNTEAFF	TGTGCCAGCAGCGTGGATCCGGGACTTCGGAACACTGAAGCTTTCTTT
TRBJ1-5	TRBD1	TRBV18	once	CASSETGTGLGNQPQHF	TGTGCCAGCTCAGAAACCGGGACAGGATTGGGTAATCAGCCCCAGCATTTT
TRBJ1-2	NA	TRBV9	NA	CASSRDIVYTF	TGTGCCAGCAGCCGGGACATCGTTTACACCTTC
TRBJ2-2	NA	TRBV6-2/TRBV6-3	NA	CASSYLVPGELFF	TGTGCCAGCAGTTATCTAGTCCCCGGGGAGCTGTTTTTT
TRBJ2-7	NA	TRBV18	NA	CASSPQPGSTGYEQYF	TGTGCCAGCTCACCTCAGCCAGGATCCACGGGGTACGAGCAGTACTTC
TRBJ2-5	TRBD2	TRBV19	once	CASSIGTSGGETQYF	TGTGCCAGTAGTATTGGGACTAGCGGGGGGGAGACCCAGTACTTC
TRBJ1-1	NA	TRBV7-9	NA	CASSLDRVLTEAFF	TGTGCCAGCAGCTTAGACAGGGTTCTTACTGAAGCTTTCTTT
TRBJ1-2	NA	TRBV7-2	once	CASSLADWEYYGYTF	TGTGCCAGCAGCTTAGCGGATTGGGAGTACTATGGCTACACCTTC
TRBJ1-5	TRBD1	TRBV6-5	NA	CASSQRQGTQPQHF	TGTGCCAGCAGTCAACGACAGGGGACCCAGCCCCAGCATTTT
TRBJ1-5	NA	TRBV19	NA	CASSRSQANQPQHF	TGTGCCAGTAGTAGATCCCAGGCGAATCAGCCCCAGCATTTT
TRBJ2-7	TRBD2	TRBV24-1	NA	CAPPPRRGGYYEQYF	TGTGCCCCACCCCCCCGTCGCGGGGGTTACTACGAGCAGTACTTC
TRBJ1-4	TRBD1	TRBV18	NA	CASSVGQTEKLFF	TGTGCCAGCTCAGTGGGACAGACGGAAAAACTGTTTTTT
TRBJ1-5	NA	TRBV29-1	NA	CSVGGGAGEQPQHF	TGCAGCGTTGGGGGTGGGGCAGGGGAGCAGCCCCAGCATTTT
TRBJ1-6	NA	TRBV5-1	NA	CASSFAGPGDSPLHF	TGCGCCAGCAGCTTTGCCGGGCCCGGGGATTCACCCCTCCACTTT
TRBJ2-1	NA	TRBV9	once	CASSSRDSSSYNEQFF	TGTGCCAGCAGCAGCCGGGATTCGAGCTCCTACAATGAGCAGTTCTTC
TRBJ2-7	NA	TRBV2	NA	CASSEVDYEQYF	TGTGCCAGCAGTGAAGTAGATTACGAGCAGTACTTC
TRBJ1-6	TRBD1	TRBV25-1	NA	CASSPPLGQGRSPLHF	TGTGCCAGCAGTCCACCCCTTGGACAGGGGCGTTCACCCCTCCACTTT
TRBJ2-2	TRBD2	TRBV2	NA	CASSSGTRGTGELFF	TGTGCCAGCAGTTCCGGGACTAGAGGCACCGGGGAGCTGTTTTTT
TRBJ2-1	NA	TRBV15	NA	CATSSRFFSSYNEQFF	TGTGCCACCAGCAGCCGTTTTTTTAGCTCCTACAATGAGCAGTTCTTC
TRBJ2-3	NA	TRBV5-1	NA	CASSLRVSTDTQYF	TGCGCCAGCAGCTTACGGGTCAGCACAGATACGCAGTATTTT
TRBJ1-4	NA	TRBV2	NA	CASSPTGDTNEKLFF	TGTGCCAGCAGCCCCACGGGGGATACTAATGAAAAACTGTTTTTT
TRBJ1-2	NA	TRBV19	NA	CASSIGGPIPHTGGYTF	TGTGCCAGTAGTATAGGGGGACCGATCCCCCACACCGGTGGCTACACCTTC